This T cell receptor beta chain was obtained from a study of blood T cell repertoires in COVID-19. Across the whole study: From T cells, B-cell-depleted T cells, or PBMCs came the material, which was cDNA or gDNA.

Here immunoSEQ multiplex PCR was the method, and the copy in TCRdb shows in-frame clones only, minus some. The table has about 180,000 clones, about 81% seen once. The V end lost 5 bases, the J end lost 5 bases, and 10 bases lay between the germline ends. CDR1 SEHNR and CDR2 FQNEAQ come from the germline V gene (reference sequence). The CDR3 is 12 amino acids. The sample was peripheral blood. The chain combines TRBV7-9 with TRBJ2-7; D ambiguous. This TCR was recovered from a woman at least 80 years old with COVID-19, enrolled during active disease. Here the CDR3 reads CASSPLSHEQYF. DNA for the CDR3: TGTGCCAGCAGCCCCCTGAGCCACGAGCAGTACTTC. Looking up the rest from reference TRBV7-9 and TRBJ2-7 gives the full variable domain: DTGVSQNPRHKITKRGQNVTFRCDPISEHNRLYWYRQTLGQGPEFLTYFQNEAQLEKSRLLSDRFSAERPKGSFSTLEIQRTEQGDSAMYLCASSPLSHEQYFGPGTRLTVT.